This T cell receptor beta chain was sequenced for a study of blood T cell repertoires in COVID-19. Background on the study: Samples came from the United States, Italy and Spain, spanning acute and convalescent COVID-19. PBMCs, B-cell-depleted T cells, or T cells provided the cDNA or gDNA that made up the material.

Profiling relied on immunoSEQ multiplex PCR, and the TCRdb table lists in-frame clones only, not all of them. The sample consists of about 190,000 clones, nearly 90% of them appearing once. The J segment lost 2 bases and the V segment lost 5 bases, leaving 4 bases of the junction unmatched. Per the germline V gene, CDR1 is MNHEY and CDR2 is SMNVEV (reference sequence). The CDR3 consists of 14 residues. The TCR was taken from a man aged 45-65 years with acute or convalescent COVID-19. Sequenced sample: peripheral blood. The V and J genes are TRBV27 and TRBJ2-7; 9 positions agree with TRBD1. This chain's CDR3 is CASSARDRAYEQYF. The DNA for the CDR3 is TGTGCCAGCAGTGCCCGGGACAGGGCCTACGAGCAGTACTTC.